The next 7 T cell receptor beta chains were all read from a single sample in a study of B cell selection in AIRE deficiency. The sorted conventional CD4 T cells were gated as CD4+CD127+. The method was immunoSEQ multiplex PCR; TCRdb's version includes in-frame clones alone and lacks a portion of them. The data hold fewer than 30,000 clones, with around 97% observed a single time. Sequenced: conventional CD4+ T cells sorted from PBMCs. These receptors originate from a human donor with AIRE deficiency.

This rearrangement joins TRBV9 to TRBJ1-1, with TRBD1 as a possible D gene (5 bases). The CDR3 spans 18 residues. With 0 bases removed from V and 0 bases from J, the gap between germline ends came to 18 bases. The germline V gene encodes CDR1 SGDLS and CDR2 YYNGEE. The CDR3 region has the DNA TGTGCCAGCAGCGTAGCCCACCGGGGCCCGAAGATGAACACTGAAGCTTTCTTT. It yields the protein CASSVAHRGPKMNTEAFF.

This clone was seen only once. The V call is TRBV5-4, the J call TRBJ1-2; D gene unclear. CDR3 length: 13 amino acids. V was cut by 0 bases and J by 2 bases, with 5 bases left in between. CDR1 is SGHNT and CDR2 is YYREEE in the germline V gene (reference sequence). CDR3: CASSLDNNYGYTF. CDR3 sequence (DNA): TGTGCCAGCAGCTTGGATAACAACTATGGCTACACCTTC.

This clone was found once. This chain connects TRBV28 to TRBJ2-7; D uncertain. Germline CDR1 is MDHEN and CDR2 is SYDVKM. Trimming took off 4 bases at V and 2 bases at J, with 9 bases between the two ends. The CDR3 is 13 amino acids. The CDR3 here is CASSSPAPYEQYF. CDR3 in DNA: TGTGCCAGCAGTTCCCCAGCCCCCTACGAGCAGTACTTC.

J is TRBJ2-3 and V is TRBV10-3; D not certain. The CDR3 has 14 residues. CDR1 is ENHRY, CDR2 SYGVKD, per germline. V lost 4 bases to trimming and J lost 5 bases, with 13 bases between them. The CDR3 loop reads CAISGPLTQDTQYF. DNA for the CDR3: TGTGCCATCAGTGGCCCCCTGACTCAAGATACGCAGTATTTT.

This clone was observed once. The chain employs TRBV11-2 and TRBJ1-2; perhaps TRBD1 as D (5 bases). Trimming pared 1 base from V and 8 bases from J, leaving 20 bases between. CDR1 and CDR2 (germline): SGHAT, FQNNGV. The CDR3 is 16 amino acids. The CDR3 region has the DNA TGTGCCAGCAGCTTAGGGTCAGGGATGGTCTATGTCGGCTACACCTTC. As protein: CASSLGSGMVYVGYTF.

CDR3 in amino acids: CATQVGGLHEQYF. The CDR3 nucleotides are TGTGCCACCCAGGTGGGGGGTCTCCACGAGCAGTACTTC. This chain joins TRBV6-1 and TRBJ2-7, with D perhaps matching TRBD2 (6 bases). The ends were cut back, 10 bases at V and 5 bases at J, with 18 bases in the middle. CDR1 is MNHNS, CDR2 SASEGT, per germline. The CDR3 is made up of 13 amino acids.

This chain joins TRBV6-1 and TRBJ2-1; TRBD2 matches at 12 bases. Unmatched junction bases numbered 5, after V lost 6 bases and J lost 8 bases. Germline CDR1 and CDR2: MNHNS and SASEGT. The CDR3 runs to 14 residues. CDR3 residues: CASRRTSGIHEQFF. The CDR3, as DNA: TGTGCCAGCAGGAGGACTAGCGGGATCCATGAGCAGTTCTTC.